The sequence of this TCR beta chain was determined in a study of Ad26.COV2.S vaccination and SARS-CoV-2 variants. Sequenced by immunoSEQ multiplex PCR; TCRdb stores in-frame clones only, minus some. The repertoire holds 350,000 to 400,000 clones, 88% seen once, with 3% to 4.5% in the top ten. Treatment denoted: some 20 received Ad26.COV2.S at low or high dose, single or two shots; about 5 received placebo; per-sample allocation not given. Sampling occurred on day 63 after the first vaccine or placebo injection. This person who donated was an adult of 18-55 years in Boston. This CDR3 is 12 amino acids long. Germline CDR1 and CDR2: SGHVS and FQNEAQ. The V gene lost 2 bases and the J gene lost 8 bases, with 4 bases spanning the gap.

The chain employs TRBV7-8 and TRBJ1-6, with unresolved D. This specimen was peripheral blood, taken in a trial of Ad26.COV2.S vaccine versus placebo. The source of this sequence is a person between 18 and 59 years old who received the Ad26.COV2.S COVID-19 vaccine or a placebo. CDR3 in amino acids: CASSLPYSPLHF. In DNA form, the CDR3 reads TGTGCCAGCAGCTTACCTTATTCACCCCTCCACTTT.